Shown below are 18 T cell receptor beta chains from a single sample sequenced in a study of Ad26.COV2.S vaccination and SARS-CoV-2 variants. Some clones are missing from TCRdb's copy, which holds only in-frame ones; the method was immunoSEQ multiplex PCR. Of roughly 460,000 clones listed, 70% to 90% were seen once; the top ten hold approximately 1.7%. Treatment specified: some 20 received Ad26.COV2.S at low or high dose, single or two shots; about 5 received placebo; per-sample allocation not given. Repertoires come from day 63 after the first vaccine or placebo injection. The starting material was peripheral blood, obtained in a trial of Ad26.COV2.S vaccine versus placebo. Source of these receptors: a person aged 18-65 years who received the Ad26.COV2.S COVID-19 vaccine or a placebo.

The rearrangement joins TRBV2 to TRBJ1-1; perhaps TRBD1 as D (6 bases). The ends were cut back, 6 bases at V and 6 bases at J, with 17 bases in the middle. CDR1 SNHLY and CDR2 FYNNEI come from the germline V gene. CDR3 length equals 14 residues. The CDR3 nucleotides are TGTGCCAGCAGGGCTGACAGGACGTTGGCTGAAGCTTTCTTT. Protein sequence: CASRADRTLAEAFF. The full variable domain, completed using reference TRBV2 and TRBJ1-1, is EPEVTQTPSHQVTQMGQEVILRCVPISNHLYFYWYRQILGQKVEFLVSFYNNEISEKSEIFDDQFSVERPDGSNFTLKIRSTKLEDSAMYFCASRADRTLAEAFFGQGTRLTVV.

V and J are TRBV5-1 and TRBJ2-2; a possible D gene is TRBD1 (5 bases). CDR1 SGHRS and CDR2 YFSETQ come from the germline V gene. The length of the CDR3 is 16 residues. V was trimmed by 6 bases and J by 1 base, leaving 16 bases between them. The CDR3 region is CASKGEGQLNTGELFF. CDR3 bases: TGCGCCAGCAAAGGGGAAGGCCAGCTGAACACCGGGGAGCTGTTTTTT.

The V and J genes are TRBV19 and TRBJ1-5, with 12 nucleotides matching TRBD1. V lost 5 bases to trimming and J lost 6 bases; unmatched junction nucleotides: 8. Germline lookup yields CDR1 LNHDA and CDR2 SQIVND (reference sequence). This CDR3 contains 16 residues. DNA for the CDR3: TGTGCCAGTAGTTTCTCCGGGACAGGGGGCGGTCAGCCCCAGCATTTT. Translation: CASSFSGTGGGQPQHF.

A few counts support this clone. The chain joins TRBV27 to TRBJ1-6, with 11 bases that match TRBD1. The junction had 6 bases not matched to a gene; V was cut back by 5 bases and J by 9 bases. This CDR3 contains 15 residues. Germline V gene lookup returns CDR1 MNHEY and CDR2 SMNVEV (reference sequence). CDR3 nucleotide sequence: TGTGCCAGCAGTCCACAGGGACAGGGGGGTTCACCCCTCCACTTT. Translating gives CASSPQGQGGSPLHF.

This clone was counted between two and nine times. The CDR3 sequence: CASSSRATVGGNTIYF. The CDR3 DNA reads TGTGCCAGCAGCTCACGCGCAACGGTCGGAGGAAACACCATATATTTT. The chain recombines TRBV7-6 with TRBJ1-3; no definite D call. Looked up from germline, CDR1 is SGHVS and CDR2 is FNYEAQ. CDR3 size: 16 residues. V gave up 4 bases and J gave up 4 bases, with 17 bases separating them.

The rearrangement joins TRBV12-2 to TRBJ2-7; the D segment call TRBD1 is taken from the table without a DNA check. TRBV12-2 is noted as a pseudogene. This CDR3 is 14 amino acids long. The CDR3: CASRSGIGTYEQYF. Here the CDR3 DNA reads TGTGCAAGTCGCTCAGGCATAGGCACCTACGAGCAGTACTTC.

The table lists this clone with a few counts. CDR3 region: CSVVGQGESYTF. The CDR3, as DNA: TGCAGCGTCGTGGGGCAGGGTGAAAGCTACACCTTC. V and J are TRBV29-1 and TRBJ1-2, with D maybe TRBD1 (5 bases). Germline loops: CDR1 SQVTM, CDR2 ANQGSEA. Trimming left V 6 bases short and J 9 bases short, with 17 bases between. There are 12 residues in the CDR3. The whole variable domain, filled in from reference TRBV29-1 and TRBJ1-2, reads SAVISQKPSRDICQRGTSLTIQCQVDSQVTMMFWYRQQPGQSLTLIATANQGSEATYESGFVIDKFPISRPNLTFSTLTVSNMSPEDSSIYLCSVVGQGESYTFGSGTRLTVV.

The chain employs TRBV18 and TRBJ1-1, with D tentatively TRBD1 (6 bases). Germline CDR1 is KGHSH and CDR2 is LQKENI. CDR3 size: 13 residues. Trimming left V 5 bases short and J 3 bases short, with 10 bases between. The CDR3, as DNA: TGTGCCAGCTCAAAGGGGGAGGACACTGAAGCTTTCTTT. It translates to CASSKGEDTEAFF.

The V call is TRBV14, the J call TRBJ2-7, with D perhaps matching TRBD1 or TRBD2 (6 bases each). The germline V gene has CDR1 SGHDN and CDR2 FVKESK. The V end was cut by 6 bases, the J end by 1 base, with 13 bases between. This CDR3 contains 14 residues. The CDR3 sequence is CASRARGTSYEQYF. The CDR3, as DNA: TGTGCCAGCAGGGCTCGCGGGACATCCTACGAGCAGTACTTC.

This chain uses TRBV5-1 with TRBJ2-2; 9 positions match TRBD1. V shed 4 bases and J 1 base; nucleotides not matched to a gene: 11. This CDR3 region has 18 residues. Looked up from germline, CDR1 is SGHRS and CDR2 is YFSETQ. The DNA of the CDR3 is TGCGCCAGCAGCCCGATTAAATCGGGACAGGGGAACACCGGGGAGCTGTTTTTT. This encodes CASSPIKSGQGNTGELFF.

This rearrangement joins TRBV15 to TRBJ2-5; D remains unclear. The CDR3 extends over 13 amino acids. CDR1 is LNHNV and CDR2 is YYDKDF in the germline V gene (reference sequence). V was clipped by 8 bases and J by 1 base, with 11 bases between them. The CDR3 sequence: CATRARSQETQYF. Written as DNA, the CDR3 is TGTGCCACCCGGGCGAGGTCCCAAGAGACCCAGTACTTC.

The CDR3 DNA is TGTGCCAGCAGCGGCAAGCAGGGTTACACAGATACGCAGTATTTT. As protein: CASSGKQGYTDTQYF. The gene calls are TRBV5-4 and TRBJ2-3; weak D call: TRBD1 (5 bases). V lost 4 bases, J lost 2 bases, and 14 bases lay in between. The CDR3 loop spans 15 amino acids. Germline V gene lookup returns CDR1 SGHNT and CDR2 YYREEE (reference sequence).

The gene calls are TRBV7-9 and TRBJ1-3; TRBD1 is a possible D gene (5 bases). The CDR3 has 16 residues. The V gene lost 4 bases and the J gene lost 4 bases, with 17 bases spanning the gap. Germline assignment: CDR1 SEHNR and CDR2 FQNEAQ (reference sequence). The CDR3 region has the DNA TGTGCCAGCAGCTCCACCGGGACGAATACCGGAAACACCATATATTTT. The encoded protein is CASSSTGTNTGNTIYF.

V and J are TRBV6-5 and TRBJ1-5; TRBD1 is a possible D gene (6 bases). The CDR3 consists of 15 residues. Trimming pared 7 bases from V and 0 bases from J, leaving 13 bases between. From germline, CDR1 is MNHEY and CDR2 SVGAGI. The CDR3 is CASTPGVYSNQPQHF. CDR3 nucleotides: TGTGCCAGCACTCCAGGGGTTTATAGCAATCAGCCCCAGCATTTT.

V is TRBV19 and J is TRBJ1-1; 7 bases map to TRBD1. This CDR3 has 12 residues. V lost 4 bases and J lost 9; bases outside the gene matches: 5. Looked up from germline, CDR1 is LNHDA and CDR2 is SQIVND (reference sequence). The CDR3, as DNA: TGTGCCAGTAGTAAAAGGGACAGCCAAGCTTTCTTT. It specifies CASSKRDSQAFF.

This sequence joins TRBV7-9 and TRBJ2-7; TRBD2 aligns across 8 bases. CDR1 is SEHNR, CDR2 FQNEAQ, per germline (reference sequence). Germline trimming cut 6 bases from V and 3 bases from J; bases unmatched to any gene: 7. The CDR3 has 14 amino acids. CDR3 protein: CASRSSGIGYEQYF. CDR3 in DNA: TGTGCCAGCAGAAGTAGCGGGATCGGCTACGAGCAGTACTTC.

The CDR3 is CASSLGENIQYF. DNA for the CDR3: TGCGCCAGCAGCTTGGGGGAAAACATTCAGTACTTC. The V call is TRBV5-1, the J call TRBJ2-4, with D hard to call. CDR1 and CDR2 (germline): SGHRS, YFSETQ. The V end was cut by 0 bases, the J end by 5 bases, with 3 bases between. The CDR3 has 12 amino acids.

The table lists this clone with a count of one. This sequence joins TRBV7-3 and TRBJ2-7, with a possible D match to TRBD1 (6 bases). The length of the CDR3 is 13 residues. In germline, CDR1 is SGHTA, CDR2 FQGTGA. Trimming took 4 bases from V and 0 from J, leaving 7 bases between them. The CDR3 sequence is CASSWGPSYEQYF. CDR3 sequence (DNA): TGTGCCAGCAGCTGGGGGCCCTCCTACGAGCAGTACTTC.